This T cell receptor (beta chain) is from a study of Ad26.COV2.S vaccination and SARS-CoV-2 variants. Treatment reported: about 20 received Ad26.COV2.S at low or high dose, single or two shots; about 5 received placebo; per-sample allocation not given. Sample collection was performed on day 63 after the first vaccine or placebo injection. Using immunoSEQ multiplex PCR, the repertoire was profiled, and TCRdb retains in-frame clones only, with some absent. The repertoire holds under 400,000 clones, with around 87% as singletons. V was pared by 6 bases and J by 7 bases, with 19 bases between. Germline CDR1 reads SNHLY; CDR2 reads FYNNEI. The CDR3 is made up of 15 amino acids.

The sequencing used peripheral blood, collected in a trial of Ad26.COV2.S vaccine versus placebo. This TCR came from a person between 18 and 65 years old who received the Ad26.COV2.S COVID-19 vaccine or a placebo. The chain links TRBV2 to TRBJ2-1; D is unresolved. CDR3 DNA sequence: TGTGCCAGCAGCCCGAAGGGCCGTGGAAGAAATGAGCAGTTCTTC. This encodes CASSPKGRGRNEQFF.